Each of the 30 T cell receptor beta chains below was sequenced from the same sample in a study of radiotherapy plus CTLA-4 blockade in lung cancer. Generated by immunoSEQ multiplex PCR, the TCRdb table keeps only in-frame clones and is missing some. The sample carries around 99,000 clones, almost 90% recorded once. The sequencing here drew on peripheral blood, taken from a patient treated with radiotherapy plus ipilimumab. These receptor sequences come from a human donor with non-small cell lung cancer that progressed on radiotherapy plus ipilimumab.

This rearrangement joins TRBV19 to TRBJ1-1; the D gene is possibly TRBD1 (5 bases). Between the trimmed V and J ends, which lost 2 bases and 4 bases, there was a span of 8 bases. The germline V gene has CDR1 LNHDA and CDR2 SQIVND (reference sequence). This CDR3 is built from 13 residues. Here the CDR3 reads CASSIKRGTEAFF. The CDR3 region has the DNA TGTGCCAGTAGTATAAAGAGGGGCACTGAAGCTTTCTTT.

The chain recombines TRBV27 with TRBJ1-5; the D is unclear. The V gene's germline CDR1 is MNHEY and CDR2 SMNVEV (reference sequence). The CDR3 length is 13 residues. The germline V and J ends were trimmed by 2 bases and 3 bases, with 5 bases remaining between them. DNA of the CDR3: TGTGCCAGCAGTTTAGTCACCAATCAGCCCCAGCATTTT. Its protein is CASSLVTNQPQHF.

This chain connects TRBV6-5 to TRBJ2-3; 12 positions match TRBD2. Losses at the gene ends were 4 bases for V and 3 bases for J; bases not matched to a gene: 2. The CDR3 is 15 amino acids. Germline CDR1 is MNHEY and CDR2 is SVGAGI. CDR3 loop: CASSSGTSGTDTQYF. CDR3 sequence (DNA): TGTGCCAGCAGTTCCGGGACTAGCGGGACAGATACGCAGTATTTT.

The chain joins TRBV18 to TRBJ1-4; 9 nucleotides match TRBD1. J lost 7 bases, V lost 3 bases, and 6 bases had no gene match. The germline gives CDR1 KGHSH, CDR2 LQKENI. The CDR3 is 15 residues long. The CDR3 reads CASSPGQGIGEKLFF. In nucleotides, the CDR3 is TGTGCCAGCTCACCGGGACAGGGTATTGGTGAAAAACTGTTTTTT.

The chain has TRBV9 and TRBJ1-4; D is unresolved. CDR1 and CDR2 (germline): SGDLS, YYNGEE. This CDR3 comprises 13 residues. Trimming stripped 3 bases from V and 6 bases from J, with 9 bases between. The CDR3 loop is CASSGGVYEKLFF. Written as DNA, the CDR3 is TGTGCCAGCAGCGGGGGAGTCTATGAAAAACTGTTTTTT.

The chain uses TRBV7-9 and TRBJ2-1; 11 nucleotides agree with TRBD2. The germline V gene encodes CDR1 SEHNR and CDR2 FQNEAQ (reference sequence). This CDR3 has 18 amino acids. V was clipped by 5 bases and J by 8 bases; unmatched bases: 17. The CDR3 loop reads CASSNSGRAHHHGDEQFF. DNA for the CDR3: TGTGCCAGCAGCAATAGCGGGAGGGCCCATCACCACGGGGATGAGCAGTTCTTC.

The rearrangement links TRBV2 to TRBJ1-1, with D unresolved. Trimming took 5 bases from V and 3 from J, leaving 13 bases between them. The CDR3 runs to 14 residues. From germline, CDR1 is SNHLY and CDR2 FYNNEI. CDR3 sequence reads: CASSRERVDTEAFF. CDR3 nucleotide sequence: TGTGCCAGCAGTCGGGAGAGGGTGGACACTGAAGCTTTCTTT.

The chain combines TRBV5-1 with TRBJ2-7; 8 nucleotides line up with TRBD2. This CDR3 is 14 amino acids long. Trimming removed 4 bases from V and 5 bases from J; junction bases left unmatched: 8. Germline CDR1 reads SGHRS; CDR2 reads YFSETQ. The DNA for the CDR3 is TGCGCCAGCAGCCTGGGACTAGATACCGACGAGCAGTACTTC. This codes for CASSLGLDTDEQYF.

Note on this clone: The junction and the germline gene differ at one end; a read error may be behind it. V usage is TRBV5-1 and J usage is TRBJ1-5; 12 positions match TRBD1. Germline CDR1 SGHRS, CDR2 YFSETQ. CDR3 length equals 16 residues. This chain's CDR3 is CASGLEGQGAGQPQHF. The CDR3 DNA reads as TGCGCCAGCGGCTTGGAGGGACAGGGGGCTGGTCAGCCCCAGCATTTT. The full variable domain, in which reference TRBV5-1 and TRBJ1-5 provide the parts outside the CDR3, is KAGVTQTPRYLIKTRGQQVTLSCSPISGHRSVSWYQQTPGQGLQFLFEYFSETQRNKGNFPGRFSGRQFSNSRSEMNVSTLELGDSALYLCASGLEGQGAGQPQHFGDGTRLSIL.

This clone was found a few times. The chain employs TRBV2 and TRBJ1-4, with unresolved D. Germline lookup yields CDR1 SNHLY and CDR2 FYNNEI. Between the trimmed V and J ends, which lost 2 bases and 0 bases, there was a span of 7 bases. The CDR3 totals 15 residues. DNA for the CDR3: TGTGCCAGCAGTGAATTGAGCTCAACTAATGAAAAACTGTTTTTT. Its protein product is CASSELSSTNEKLFF.

The CDR3 nucleotides are TGTGCCAGCAGTGATCCTTTGAACACTGAAGCTTTCTTT. It specifies CASSDPLNTEAFF. The V gene is TRBV6-5, the J gene TRBJ1-1; D is uncertain. The CDR3 is made up of 13 amino acids. The ends were cut back, 5 bases at V and 0 bases at J, with 7 bases in the middle. The V gene's germline CDR1 is MNHEY and CDR2 SVGAGI.

The rearrangement links TRBV18 to TRBJ1-5; the D gene is possibly TRBD1 (5 bases). This CDR3 comprises 14 residues. The V end was cut by 3 bases, the J end by 1 base, with 7 bases between. From germline, CDR1 is KGHSH and CDR2 LQKENI. The CDR3 region has the DNA TGTGCCAGCTCACCGGGACGGAGCAATCAGCCCCAGCATTTT. Translation gives CASSPGRSNQPQHF.

V is TRBV11-2 and J is TRBJ2-7, with D hard to call. Germline V gene sequence: CDR1 SGHAT, CDR2 FQNNGV. This CDR3 spans 12 amino acids. The ends were cut back, 0 bases at V and 6 bases at J, with 6 bases in the middle. The CDR3 bases are TGTGCCAGCAGCTTAGATAGGGTCGAGCAGTACTTC. It yields the protein CASSLDRVEQYF.

The chain joins TRBV9 to TRBJ2-1; 11 nucleotides match TRBD1. J gave up 8 bases and V 1 base, and 5 bases lay outside the gene matches. This CDR3 region has 15 residues. The germline gives CDR1 SGDLS, CDR2 YYNGEE. DNA of the CDR3: TGTGCCAGCAGCGTATCCGGGACAGGGGGAGATGAGCAGTTCTTC. Translating it yields CASSVSGTGGDEQFF. Together with reference TRBV9 and TRBJ2-1, the CDR3 gives the full variable domain: DSGVTQTPKHLITATGQRVTLRCSPRSGDLSVYWYQQSLDQGLQFLIQYYNGEERAKGNILERFSAQQFPDLHSELNLSSLELGDSALYFCASSVSGTGGDEQFFGPGTRLTVL.

The CDR3 bases are TGTGCCAGCAGTGAACAGGGTAGCAATCAGCCCCAGCATTTT. Encoded protein: CASSEQGSNQPQHF. The rearrangement links TRBV2 to TRBJ1-5, with a tentative D call TRBD1 (5 bases). Trimming cost V 2 bases and J 0 bases, with 5 bases left between them. Germline lookup yields CDR1 SNHLY and CDR2 FYNNEI. The CDR3 is made up of 14 amino acids.

The chain links TRBV6-1 to TRBJ2-1; D is unclear. Germline V gene sequence: CDR1 MNHNS, CDR2 SASEGT. V lost 6 bases and J lost 4, with 10 bases in between. The length of the CDR3 is 13 residues. In nucleotides, the CDR3 is TGTGCCAGCAGACCCCAGCCTTACAATGAGCAGTTCTTC. It encodes CASRPQPYNEQFF.

This chain joins TRBV5-1 and TRBJ2-1; D is possibly TRBD1 or TRBD2 (5 bases each). The V gene's germline CDR1 is SGHRS and CDR2 YFSETQ. The CDR3 runs to 13 residues. V was trimmed by 9 bases and J by 4 bases, leaving 14 bases between them. The CDR3 region is CATARDGYNEQFF. CDR3 sequence (DNA): TGCGCCACTGCCCGGGACGGATACAATGAGCAGTTCTTC. The full variable domain, completed using reference TRBV5-1 and TRBJ2-1, is KAGVTQTPRYLIKTRGQQVTLSCSPISGHRSVSWYQQTPGQGLQFLFEYFSETQRNKGNFPGRFSGRQFSNSRSEMNVSTLELGDSALYLCATARDGYNEQFFGPGTRLTVL.

This sequence joins TRBV11-3 and TRBJ2-7; 11 positions match TRBD2. The CDR3 runs 14 residues. V trimming: 7 bases; J trimming: 2 bases; junction bases outside the gene matches: 4. Germline CDR1 SGHNT, CDR2 YENEEA. The CDR3 region is CASKPTSGTYEQYF. For the CDR3, the DNA is TGTGCCAGCAAACCGACTAGCGGGACCTACGAGCAGTACTTC.

The V call is TRBV7-2, the J call TRBJ2-1, with D perhaps matching TRBD2 (6 bases). This CDR3 has 15 amino acids. V lost 0 bases and J lost 15, with 21 bases in between. Germline CDR1 and CDR2: SGHTA and FQGNSA. The CDR3 is CASSLAGPAGGETFF. The CDR3 nucleotides read TGTGCCAGCAGCTTAGCGGGGCCGGCAGGCGGGGAAACGTTCTTC.

The V and J genes are TRBV11-2 and TRBJ1-2; D unclear. The CDR3 runs to 13 residues. From germline, CDR1 is SGHAT and CDR2 FQNNGV. Trimming took off 5 bases at V and 2 bases at J, with 9 bases between the two ends. This chain's CDR3 is CASSPDPNYGYTF. The CDR3 DNA reads TGTGCCAGCAGCCCGGATCCGAACTATGGCTACACCTTC.

This clone was seen a few times. The chain links TRBV7-2 to TRBJ2-1; 7 bases align to TRBD2. Germline trimming cut 2 bases from V and 0 bases from J; bases unmatched to any gene: 4. Germline V gene data show CDR1 as SGHTA and CDR2 as FQGNSA. This CDR3 contains 16 residues. CDR3 in DNA: TGTGCCAGCAGCTTAACTAGCGCGAGCTCCTACAATGAGCAGTTCTTC. Translated, it gives CASSLTSASSYNEQFF.

V gene TRBV9 combines with J gene TRBJ1-4; TRBD1 is a possible D gene (5 bases). The CDR3 loop spans 16 amino acids. V lost 4 bases and J 0 bases, leaving 13 bases between the germline ends. Germline lookup yields CDR1 SGDLS and CDR2 YYNGEE. DNA of the CDR3: TGTGCCAGCAGCCCCACAGGTATTACAACTAATGAAAAACTGTTTTTT. The encoded protein is CASSPTGITTNEKLFF.

This chain uses TRBV29-1 with TRBJ2-1; D gene uncertain. V was shortened by 3 bases and J by 6 bases, with 21 bases between the two germline ends. The CDR3 covers 16 residues. From germline, CDR1 is SQVTM and CDR2 ANQGSEA. For the CDR3, the DNA is TGCAGCGTTGAGCCCCAACAGCCCTGGGCCCTCAATGAGCAGTTCTTC. Amino acid sequence: CSVEPQQPWALNEQFF.

The rearrangement uses TRBV7-3 and TRBJ1-1, with D possibly TRBD1 on 5 matching bases. Looked up from germline, CDR1 is SGHTA and CDR2 is FQGTGA. The CDR3 runs 14 residues. The ends were cut back, 5 bases at V and 2 bases at J, with 12 bases in the middle. As DNA, the CDR3 is TGTGCCAGCAGCCGTACAGGTTCCAACACTGAAGCTTTCTTT. Translating gives CASSRTGSNTEAFF.

This clone was counted once. This chain links TRBV7-9 with TRBJ1-1, with TRBD1 as a possible D gene (5 bases). Trimming shortened V by 7 bases and J by 4 bases, and 10 bases separated the two germline ends. This CDR3 is built from 12 residues. The V gene's germline CDR1 is SEHNR and CDR2 FQNEAQ (reference sequence). CDR3 DNA sequence: TGTGCCAGCAATTGGGACCCCACTGAAGCTTTCTTT. Its translation is CASNWDPTEAFF.

The rearrangement links TRBV5-1 to TRBJ2-1; 8 nucleotides line up with TRBD2. The CDR3 spans 16 residues. Germline lookup yields CDR1 SGHRS and CDR2 YFSETQ. J lost 0 bases, V lost 2 bases, and 4 bases had no gene match. The CDR3 sequence: CASSFSGMASYNEQFF. The CDR3 DNA is TGCGCCAGCAGCTTTAGCGGGATGGCCTCCTACAATGAGCAGTTCTTC.

The V and J genes are TRBV19 and TRBJ1-1; TRBD1 matches at 8 bases. The CDR3 consists of 14 residues. The germline V gene has CDR1 LNHDA and CDR2 SQIVND (reference sequence). The V segment lost 0 bases and the J segment 7 bases; nucleotides outside the gene matches: 4. CDR3 region: CASSIEDRDDEAFF. The CDR3 bases are TGTGCCAGTAGTATAGAGGACAGGGACGATGAAGCTTTCTTT.

The V and J genes are TRBV6-6 and TRBJ2-5, with D maybe TRBD2 (6 bases). Trimming took 4 bases from V and 1 from J, leaving 13 bases between them. CDR1 is MNHNY, CDR2 SVGAGI, per germline (reference sequence). The CDR3 is made up of 15 amino acids. CDR3 protein: CASSFKRVAQETQYF. The CDR3 DNA follows: TGTGCCAGCAGTTTCAAGCGGGTCGCCCAAGAGACCCAGTACTTC.

V is TRBV19 and J is TRBJ2-2, with a weak D call TRBD2 (6 bases). The CDR3 sequence is 15 residues long. Germline V CDR1 and CDR2: LNHDA, SQIVND (reference sequence). Trimming left V 0 bases short and J 6 bases short, with 11 bases between. Here the CDR3 reads CASSIDGGSSGELFF. CDR3 sequence (DNA): TGTGCCAGTAGTATAGATGGGGGGTCTTCCGGGGAGCTGTTTTTT.

The CDR3 DNA is TGTGCCAGCAGTCGGGACCCCATGAACACTGAAGCTTTCTTT. This codes for CASSRDPMNTEAFF. The V and J genes are TRBV6-6 and TRBJ1-1; possible D gene TRBD1, 5 bases. Trimming removed 5 bases at V and 0 bases at J, with 10 bases between. CDR1 is MNHNY and CDR2 is SVGAGI in the germline V gene (reference sequence). The CDR3 extends over 14 amino acids.